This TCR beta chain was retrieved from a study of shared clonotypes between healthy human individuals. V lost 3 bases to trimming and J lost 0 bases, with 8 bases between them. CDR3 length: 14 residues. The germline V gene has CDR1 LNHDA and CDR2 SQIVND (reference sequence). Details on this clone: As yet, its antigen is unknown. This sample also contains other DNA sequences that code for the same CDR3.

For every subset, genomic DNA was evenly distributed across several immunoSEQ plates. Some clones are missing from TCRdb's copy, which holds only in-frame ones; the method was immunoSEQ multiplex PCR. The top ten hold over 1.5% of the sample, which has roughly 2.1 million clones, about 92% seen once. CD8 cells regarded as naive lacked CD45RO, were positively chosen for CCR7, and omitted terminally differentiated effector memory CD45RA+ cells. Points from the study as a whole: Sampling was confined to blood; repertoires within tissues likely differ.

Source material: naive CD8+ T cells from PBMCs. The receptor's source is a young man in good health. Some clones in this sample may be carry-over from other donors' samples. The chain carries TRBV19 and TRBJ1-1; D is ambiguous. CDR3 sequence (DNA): TGTGCCAGTAGTATCGGAGTCATGAACACTGAAGCTTTCTTT. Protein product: CASSIGVMNTEAFF.